This entry lists 15 T cell receptor beta chains sequenced from one sample in a study of cytomegalovirus exposure and HLA in healthy donors. Repertoires were generated with immunoSEQ multiplex PCR, while TCRdb's copy carries only in-frame clones and drops some. Of 85,000 to 120,000 clones listed, about 87% were seen once; the top ten hold about 2%. The sequencing input was PBMCs. The receptors shown here come from a woman aged 18-30 years in good health and CMV-seropositive.

The chain recombines TRBV28 with TRBJ1-4; tentative D call: TRBD1 (6 bases). This CDR3 contains 13 residues. Germline V lookup: CDR1 MDHEN, CDR2 SYDVKM. With 1 base removed from V and 6 bases from J, the gap between germline ends came to 6 bases. The CDR3 loop reads CASSLSGDEKLFF. CDR3 nucleotides: TGTGCCAGCAGTTTATCAGGGGATGAAAAACTGTTTTTT.

V and J are TRBV7-9 and TRBJ1-5, with unresolved D. CDR3 length equals 14 residues. Trimming removed 6 bases at V and 0 bases at J, with 9 bases between. Germline V gives CDR1 SEHNR, CDR2 FQNEAQ (reference sequence). CDR3 amino acids: CASSRSDSNQPQHF. CDR3 DNA: TGTGCCAGCAGTCGATCAGATAGCAATCAGCCCCAGCATTTT.

This chain uses TRBV7-2 with TRBJ2-1; 11 bases are a match to TRBD2. The V segment lost 2 bases and the J segment 1 base; nucleotides outside the gene matches: 10. The CDR3 covers 19 residues. CDR1 is SGHTA, CDR2 FQGNSA, per germline. CDR3 loop: CASSLTTSGGVGSYNEQFF. The DNA of the CDR3 is TGTGCCAGCAGCTTAACTACTAGCGGGGGAGTCGGGTCCTACAATGAGCAGTTCTTC.

V and J are TRBV6-5 and TRBJ1-1, with D tentatively TRBD1 (5 bases). CDR1 and CDR2 (germline): MNHEY, SVGAGI. V was cut by 5 bases and J by 1 base, with 14 bases left in between. The CDR3 runs 15 residues. CDR3 residues: CASSLRGDPNTEAFF. The CDR3 region has the DNA TGTGCCAGCAGTCTCCGGGGGGATCCGAACACTGAAGCTTTCTTT.

The chain uses TRBV7-9 and TRBJ1-2, with D perhaps TRBD1 (6 bases). Trimming pared 1 base from V and 3 bases from J, leaving 12 bases between. The CDR3 covers 15 residues. Germline CDR1 and CDR2: SEHNR and FQNEAQ (reference sequence). The CDR3 loop is CASSLDFGGYYGYTF. In nucleotides, the CDR3 is TGTGCCAGCAGCTTAGACTTTGGGGGCTACTATGGCTACACCTTC.

The V call is TRBV28, the J call TRBJ1-6; D is uncertain. There are 18 residues in the CDR3. Germline V gene sequence: CDR1 MDHEN, CDR2 SYDVKM. Trimming stripped 6 bases from V and 4 bases from J, with 22 bases between. The CDR3 DNA follows: TGTGCCAGCAGCCCCATCGGGTCGAGGTCCCTTTATAATTCACCCCTCCACTTT. It is translated as CASSPIGSRSLYNSPLHF.

The CDR3 reads CASSESPTAAHSYNSPLHF. The CDR3 bases are TGTGCCAGCAGTGAGAGTCCTACAGCAGCTCACTCCTATAATTCACCCCTCCACTTT. The chain uses TRBV2 and TRBJ1-6; no reliable D call. Trimming pared 3 bases from V and 0 bases from J, leaving 18 bases between. The CDR3 sequence is 19 residues long. Germline CDR1 is SNHLY and CDR2 is FYNNEI.

The chain employs TRBV6-5 and TRBJ2-7; D uncertain. This CDR3 is 12 amino acids long. V was shortened by 6 bases and J by 1 base, with 7 bases between the two germline ends. Germline V gene sequence: CDR1 MNHEY, CDR2 SVGAGI. The CDR3 is CASSSYSYEQYF. In DNA, the CDR3 is TGTGCCAGCAGCTCCTATTCCTACGAGCAGTACTTC.

The gene calls are TRBV11-1 and TRBJ2-5, with 9 bases lining up with TRBD2. Germline V gives CDR1 SGHAT, CDR2 FQDESV (reference sequence). CDR3 length: 16 residues. With 5 bases clipped from V and 4 bases from J, the junction kept 11 bases outside the gene matches. The CDR3 nucleotides read TGTGCCAGCAGCCCCCTGGCGGGGGGGGGTTTAGAGACCCAGTACTTC. Residues: CASSPLAGGGLETQYF.

This chain joins TRBV15 and TRBJ1-4, with 11 bases that match TRBD1. V was pared by 6 bases and J by 7 bases, with 4 bases of the junction left unmatched. Germline CDR1 reads LNHNV; CDR2 reads YYDKDF (reference sequence). There are 14 residues in the CDR3. The DNA for the CDR3 is TGTGCCACCAGGGACAGGGGGCGGGCTGAAAAACTGTTTTTT. This sequence encodes CATRDRGRAEKLFF. The full variable domain, in which reference TRBV15 and TRBJ1-4 provide the parts outside the CDR3, is DAMVIQNPRYQVTQFGKPVTLSCSQTLNHNVMYWYQQKSSQAPKLLFHYYDKDFNNEADTPDNFQSRRPNTSFCFLDIRSPGLGDTAMYLCATRDRGRAEKLFFGSGTQLSVL.

This clone has only a few counts. The chain carries TRBV12-2 and TRBJ1-6; TRBD1, the table's D call, lacks a check against the DNA. TRBV12-2 is given as a pseudogene. The CDR3 loop spans 17 amino acids. The CDR3 DNA follows: TGTGCAAGTCGCCTCCCATCGCGGGACAGGGGGAATTCACCCCTCCACTTT. Translation: CASRLPSRDRGNSPLHF.

This clone was detected once. The genes are TRBV2 and TRBJ1-1; 7 bases agree with TRBD1. V trimming: 4 bases; J trimming: 0 bases; junction bases outside the gene matches: 5. This CDR3 has 15 amino acids. In germline, CDR1 is SNHLY, CDR2 FYNNEI. The CDR3 DNA sequence: TGTGCCAGCAGTGTATCGGGGACAGTGAACACTGAAGCTTTCTTT. Translated, it gives CASSVSGTVNTEAFF.

This rearrangement joins TRBV6-5 to TRBJ1-1, with 8 bases aligning to TRBD1. Trimming at V came to 5 bases and at J to 4 bases, leaving 9 bases not matched to a gene. This CDR3 is built from 15 residues. Germline CDR1 is MNHEY and CDR2 is SVGAGI. CDR3 sequence: CASSRSDRVGTEAFF. CDR3 nucleotides: TGTGCCAGCAGTCGCTCGGACAGGGTGGGCACTGAAGCTTTCTTT.

V gene TRBV28 combines with J gene TRBJ2-5; 8 bases are a match to TRBD1. This CDR3 contains 17 residues. The trim removed 5 bases at V and 2 bases at J, leaving 13 bases unmatched. Germline assignment: CDR1 MDHEN and CDR2 SYDVKM. Written as DNA, the CDR3 is TGTGCCAGCAGTGACCTCGGGACAGGAGGACGTCAAGAGACCCAGTACTTC. Its protein product is CASSDLGTGGRQETQYF.

J is TRBJ2-1 and V is TRBV19; perhaps TRBD1 as D (6 bases). V was shortened by 5 bases and J by 6 bases, with 14 bases between the two germline ends. CDR3 size: 14 residues. Germline CDR1 LNHDA, CDR2 SQIVND (reference sequence). CDR3: CASSVGALANEQFF. CDR3 in DNA: TGTGCCAGTAGTGTGGGGGCTCTGGCCAATGAGCAGTTCTTC.